This T cell receptor (beta chain) came from a study of T cells after yellow fever vaccination. Study conclusions and caveats: Just a small share of clonotypes turned up in the CD4 compartment as well as the CD8 compartment. FACS-sorted repertoires could contain abundant clonotypes contaminating from the bulk population.

One entry per CDR3 protein, called by TCRdb with MiXCR from the 5' RACE reads. The sample contains about 370,000 distinct CDR3 sequences, roughly 10% of which appear only once. Germline V gene sequence: CDR1 LNHDA, CDR2 SQIVND (reference sequence). The CDR3 has 15 residues. J gave up 0 bases and V 3 bases, and 3 bases lay outside the gene matches. In regard to this clonotype: What it recognizes is unknown.

This sample comprised PBMCs, obtained on the day of the first yellow fever vaccination. The J gene is TRBJ2-5, the V gene TRBV19; the match to TRBD1 covers 8 bases. The TCR comes from a man younger than 30 who received the YFV17D yellow fever vaccine. The CDR3 DNA follows: TGTGCCAGTAGTATCCAGGACAGGGACCAAGAGACCCAGTACTTC. Amino acids: CASSIQDRDQETQYF.